This T cell receptor (beta chain) is drawn from a study of tumor-infiltrating lymphocytes in primary liver carcinoma. The investigators made TCR beta cDNA from roughly 460 ng total RNA, using a constant-region primer. The TCR beta library was amplified through three nested multiplex PCR rounds in a modified ARM-PCR procedure. Each of the first two PCR rounds ran about 9 cycles with TRBV1-TRBV30 forward and C-beta reverse primers. TCRdb redid the calling of the multiplex PCR reads with MiXCR, one entry per CDR3 protein. The repertoire holds about 190,000 distinct CDR3 sequences, with around four fifths as singletons. Co-extracted RNA and DNA came from around 20-30 mg of unsorted bulk tissue. The germline gives CDR1 SGHAT, CDR2 FQNNGV. The CDR3 runs to 16 residues. With regard to this clonotype: The junction shows a germline mismatch at one end, possibly a read error.

This rearrangement joins TRBV11-2 to TRBJ2-1; D uncertain. What was sequenced was tumor tissue from primary liver carcinoma. This receptor was obtained from a middle-aged man with primary liver carcinoma and hepatitis B virus infection. The CDR3 DNA is TGTGCCAGCAACCCGCTTCGGCGGAGCTCCTACGATGAGCAGTTTTTC. Translation gives CASNPLRRSSYDEQFF. Looking up the rest from reference TRBV11-2 and TRBJ2-1 gives the full variable domain: EAGVAQSPRYKIIEKRQSVAFWCNPISGHATLYWYQQILGQGPKLLIQFQNNGVVDDSQLPKDRFSAERLKGVDSTLKIQPAKLEDSAVYLCASNPLRRSSYDEQFFGPGTRLTVL.